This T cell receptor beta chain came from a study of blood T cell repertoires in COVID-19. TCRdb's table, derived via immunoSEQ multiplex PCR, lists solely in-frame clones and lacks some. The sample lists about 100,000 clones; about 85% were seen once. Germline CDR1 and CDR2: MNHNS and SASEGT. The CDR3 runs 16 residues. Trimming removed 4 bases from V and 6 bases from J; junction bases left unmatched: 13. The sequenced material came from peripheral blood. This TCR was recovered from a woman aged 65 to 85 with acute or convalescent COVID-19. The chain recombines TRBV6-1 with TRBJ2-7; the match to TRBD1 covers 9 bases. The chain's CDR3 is CASSGLNRGQLGEQYV. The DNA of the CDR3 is TGTGCCAGCAGTGGCTTAAACAGGGGGCAGTTGGGCGAGCAGTACGTC.